This entry is about one T cell receptor beta chain. Its antigen is still unknown. These data belong to a study of cytomegalovirus exposure and HLA in healthy donors. Across the whole study: The 500 to 750 first-cohort repertoires and the roughly 120 validation repertoires shared the same platform, a later analysis reported. General study points: The finding came from a later analysis; first-cohort TCR clusters tended to co-occur in the roughly 110 validation repertoires. Confirmation was obtained in vitro that a few CMV-associated chains are specific for CMV antigens.

Germline CDR1 ENHRY, CDR2 SYGVKD. Trimming took 3 bases from V and 0 from J, leaving 10 bases between them. The CDR3 contains 15 residues. Profiled with immunoSEQ multiplex PCR; TCRdb holds only in-frame clones, not every one. The sample includes 150,000 to 200,000 clones, about nine tenths of them seen just once. Separation from the 666-subject first cohort characterized the roughly 120-subject validation cohort, to which the donors belonged. Sequencing was done on a sample of PBMCs. The clonotype comes from a man aged 18 to 30 in good health and CMV-seropositive. This chain connects TRBV10-3 to TRBJ2-3, with a possible D match to TRBD1 (5 bases). The CDR3 protein is CAISDGTGSTDTQYF. The CDR3 region has the DNA TGTGCCATCAGTGATGGTACAGGCAGCACAGATACGCAGTATTTT.